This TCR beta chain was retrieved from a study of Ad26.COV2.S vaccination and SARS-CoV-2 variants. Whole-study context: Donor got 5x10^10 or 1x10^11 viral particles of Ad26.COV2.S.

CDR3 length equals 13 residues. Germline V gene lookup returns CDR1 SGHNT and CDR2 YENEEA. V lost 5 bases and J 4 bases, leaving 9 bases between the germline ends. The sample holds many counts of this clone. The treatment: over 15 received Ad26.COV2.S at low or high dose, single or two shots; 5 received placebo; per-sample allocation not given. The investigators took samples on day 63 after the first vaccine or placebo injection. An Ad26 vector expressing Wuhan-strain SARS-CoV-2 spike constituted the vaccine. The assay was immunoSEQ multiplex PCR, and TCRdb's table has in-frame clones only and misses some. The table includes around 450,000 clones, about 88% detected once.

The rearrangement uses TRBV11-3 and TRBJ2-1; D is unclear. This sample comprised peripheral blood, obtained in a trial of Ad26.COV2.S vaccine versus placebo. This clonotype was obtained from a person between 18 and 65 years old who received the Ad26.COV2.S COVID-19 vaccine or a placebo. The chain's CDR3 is CASSRPPYNEQFF. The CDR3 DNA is TGTGCCAGCAGCCGCCCACCATACAATGAGCAGTTCTTC.